This T cell receptor (beta chain) was recorded in a study of T cells in Graves' hyperthyroidism and ophthalmopathy. Findings and caveats of the study: Most clonotypes expanded in the thyroid (above 0.001) were also present in blood.

Amplification of TCR beta CDR3 regions used RNA as the template. Initially, a first-round RT-PCR of the TCR CDR3 employed the HTBI primer set. From the multiplex PCR reads, TCRdb called clonotypes with MiXCR, one entry per CDR3 protein. This table holds hundreds of thousands of distinct CDR3 sequences, 38% found once. Trimming removed 7 bases from V and 2 bases from J, with 9 bases in between. This CDR3 is 14 amino acids long. Germline loops: CDR1 LNHDA, CDR2 SQIVND (reference sequence). Fresh peripheral blood, about 9.3 ml, yielded the PBMCs. This clonotype occurred many times. Its target is unknown. This sequence was found in a man younger than 35 with Graves' hyperthyroidism. The sequenced sample consisted of blood. The chain carries TRBV19 and TRBJ2-6; no clear D gene. The CDR3 DNA reads TGTGCCAGTATAGCCGCTGCTGGGGCCAACGTCCTGACTTTC. Translating gives CASIAAAGANVLTF.